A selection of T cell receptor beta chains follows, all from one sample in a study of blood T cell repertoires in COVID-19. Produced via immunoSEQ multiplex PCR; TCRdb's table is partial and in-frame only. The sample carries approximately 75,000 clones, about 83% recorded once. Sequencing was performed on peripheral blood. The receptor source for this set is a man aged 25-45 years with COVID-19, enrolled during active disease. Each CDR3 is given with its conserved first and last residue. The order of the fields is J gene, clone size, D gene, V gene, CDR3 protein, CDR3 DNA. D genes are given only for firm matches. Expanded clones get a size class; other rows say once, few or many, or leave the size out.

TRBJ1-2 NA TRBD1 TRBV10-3 CAISETQGHPLGGYTF TGTGCCATCAGTGAGACACAGGGGCACCCACTCGGTGGCTACACCTTC
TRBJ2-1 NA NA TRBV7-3 CASSLIGSSYNEQFF TGTGCCAGCAGCTTAATCGGGAGCTCCTACAATGAGCAGTTCTTC
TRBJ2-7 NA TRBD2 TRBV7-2 CASSLEGWGLAGGAYEQYF TGTGCCAGCAGCTTAGAGGGGTGGGGACTAGCGGGAGGCGCCTACGAGCAGTACTTC
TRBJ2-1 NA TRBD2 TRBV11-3 CASSGQGLSGNNEQFF TGTGCCAGCAGCGGGCAGGGCCTGAGCGGGAACAATGAGCAGTTCTTC
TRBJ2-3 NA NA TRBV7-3 CASSLGGLDETQYF TGTGCCAGCAGCTTAGGAGGACTGGACGAGACGCAGTATTTT
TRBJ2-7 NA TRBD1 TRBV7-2 CASSSTRTGSYEQYF TGTGCCAGCAGCTCAACCCGGACAGGGTCCTACGAGCAGTACTTC
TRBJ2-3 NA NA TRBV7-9 CASSLVGAPGTDTQYF TGTGCCAGCAGCTTAGTGGGGGCCCCCGGCACAGATACGCAGTATTTT
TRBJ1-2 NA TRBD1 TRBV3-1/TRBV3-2 CASSQVPKLTQGKGDGYTF TGTGCCAGCAGCCAAGTCCCAAAACTAACACAGGGGAAAGGTGATGGCTACACCTTC
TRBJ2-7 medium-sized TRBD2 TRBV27 CASKASGTSGRLEQYF TGTGCCAGCAAGGCGTCCGGGACTAGCGGGAGGTTGGAGCAGTACTTC
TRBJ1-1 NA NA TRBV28 CASRLKQGWNTEAFF TGTGCCAGCCGTTTAAAACAGGGATGGAACACTGAAGCTTTCTTT
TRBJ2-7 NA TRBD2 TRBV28 CASTAGLAGVHEQYF TGTGCCAGCACCGCGGGACTAGCGGGAGTCCACGAGCAGTACTTC
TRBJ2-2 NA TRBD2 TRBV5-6 CASSAGTSGRAGPGELFF TGTGCCAGCAGCGCCGGGACTAGCGGGAGGGCAGGCCCCGGGGAGCTGTTTTTT
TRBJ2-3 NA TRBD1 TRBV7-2 CASSLDRGDTDTQYF TGTGCCAGCAGCCTGGACAGGGGAGACACAGATACGCAGTATTTT
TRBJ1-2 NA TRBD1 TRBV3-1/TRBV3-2 CASSQEGTGYGYTF TGTGCCAGCAGCCAAGAAGGGACAGGCTATGGCTACACCTTC
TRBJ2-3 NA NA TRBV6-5 CASNQDSSTDTQYF TGTGCCAGCAACCAGGACAGTAGCACAGATACGCAGTATTTT
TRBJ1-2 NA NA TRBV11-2 CASSPDVSNGYTF TGTGCCAGCAGCCCCGATGTGAGCAATGGCTACACCTTC
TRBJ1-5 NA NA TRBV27 CASSRTVETSNQPQHF TGTGCCAGCAGTCGGACAGTCGAAACTAGCAATCAGCCCCAGCATTTT
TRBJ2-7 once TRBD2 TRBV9 CASSVGDAGSGISYEQYF TGTGCCAGCAGCGTAGGGGATGCTGGTAGCGGGATTAGCTACGAGCAGTACTTC
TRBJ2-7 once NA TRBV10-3 CAIRKTESSYEQYF TGTGCCATCAGGAAGACTGAGAGCTCCTACGAGCAGTACTTC
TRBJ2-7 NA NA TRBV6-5 CASSYRQGHFYEQYF TGTGCCAGCAGTTACCGGCAGGGGCATTTCTACGAGCAGTACTTC
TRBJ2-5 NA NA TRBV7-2 CASSLAGTSKETQYF TGTGCCAGCAGCTTAGCCGGGACATCGAAAGAGACTCAGTACTTC
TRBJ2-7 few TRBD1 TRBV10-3 CAITRDRAYEQYF TGTGCCATCACGAGGGACAGAGCCTACGAGCAGTACTTC
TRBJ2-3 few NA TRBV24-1 CATSDFLGGPTGTDTQYF TGTGCCACCAGTGATTTTTTAGGGGGACCCACGGGCACAGATACGCAGTATTTT
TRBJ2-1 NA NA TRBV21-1 CASSTGSSYNEQFF TGTGCCAGCAGCACGGGGAGCTCCTACAATGAGCAGTTCTTC
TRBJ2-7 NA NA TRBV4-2 CASSQEGARNYEQYF TGTGCCAGCAGCCAAGAGGGAGCGAGGAACTACGAGCAGTACTTC
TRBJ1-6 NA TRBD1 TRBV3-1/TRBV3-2 CASSQDPGTGGSSYNSPLHF TGTGCCAGCAGCCAAGACCCCGGGACAGGGGGAAGCTCCTATAATTCACCCCTCCACTTT
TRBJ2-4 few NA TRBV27 CASSLIRGSGPTHDIQYF TGTGCCAGCAGTTTAATCAGGGGTAGCGGGCCCACTCATGACATTCAGTACTTC
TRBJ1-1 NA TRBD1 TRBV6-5 CASSYRGTATEAFF TGTGCCAGCAGTTACCGCGGGACAGCCACTGAAGCTTTCTTT
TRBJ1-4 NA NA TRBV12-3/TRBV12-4 CASRAGGEKLFF TGTGCCAGCCGGGCAGGAGGTGAAAAACTGTTTTTT
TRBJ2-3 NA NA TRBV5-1 CASSSGGGTDTQYF TGCGCCAGCAGCTCGGGTGGAGGCACAGATACGCAGTATTTT
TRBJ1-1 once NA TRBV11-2 CASSLDRGGAEAFF TGTGCCAGCAGCTTAGATAGGGGAGGCGCCGAAGCTTTCTTT
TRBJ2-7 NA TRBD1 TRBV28 CASSLTPGTGTSMEQYF TGTGCCAGCAGTTTAACCCCCGGGACAGGGACTTCGATGGAGCAGTACTTC
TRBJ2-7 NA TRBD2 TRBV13 CASSPVREGRYEQYF TGTGCCAGCAGCCCCGTGCGGGAGGGACGCTACGAGCAGTACTTC
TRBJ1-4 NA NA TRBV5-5 CASSSGSEKLFF TGTGCCAGCAGCTCCGGGAGTGAAAAACTGTTTTTT
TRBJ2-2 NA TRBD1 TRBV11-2 CASSLATGGRTGELFF TGTGCCAGCAGCTTAGCCACAGGGGGACGAACCGGGGAGCTGTTTTTT
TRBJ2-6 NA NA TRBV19 CASSQTGANVLTF TGTGCCAGTAGCCAGACTGGGGCCAACGTCCTGACTTTC
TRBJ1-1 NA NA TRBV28 CASSFQWTANTEAFF TGTGCCAGCAGTTTCCAATGGACAGCAAACACTGAAGCTTTCTTT
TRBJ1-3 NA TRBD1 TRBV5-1 CASSSGTGLSSGNTIYF TGCGCCAGCAGCTCGGGGACAGGCTTAAGCTCTGGAAACACCATATATTTT
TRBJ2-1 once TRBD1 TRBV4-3 CASSQERGREQFF TGCGCCAGCAGCCAAGAGAGGGGGCGGGAGCAGTTCTTC
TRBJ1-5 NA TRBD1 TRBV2 CASMTGGNQPQHF TGTGCCAGTATGACAGGGGGCAATCAGCCCCAGCATTTT
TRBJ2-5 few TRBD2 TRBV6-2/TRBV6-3 CASSHGTSGQETQYF TGTGCCAGCAGCCACGGGACTAGCGGACAAGAGACCCAGTACTTC
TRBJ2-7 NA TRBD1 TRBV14 CASSHRQGVFDEQYF TGTGCCAGCAGCCATCGACAGGGGGTATTCGACGAGCAGTACTTC
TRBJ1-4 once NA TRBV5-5 CASSAGTSTNEKLFF TGTGCCAGCAGCGCTGGGACTTCAACTAATGAAAAACTGTTTTTT
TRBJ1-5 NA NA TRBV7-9 CASSLGAGNQPQHF TGTGCCAGCAGCTTAGGGGCCGGCAATCAGCCCCAGCATTTT
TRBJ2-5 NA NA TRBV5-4 CASSGSGYQETQYF TGTGCCAGCAGCGGTAGCGGATACCAAGAGACCCAGTACTTC
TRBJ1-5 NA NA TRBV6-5 CATSQRGVNQPQHF TGTGCCACCTCCCAGCGGGGGGTCAATCAGCCCCAGCATTTT
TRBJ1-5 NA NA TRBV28 CASRRDGGTNQPQHF TGTGCCAGTAGACGGGACGGGGGGACCAATCAGCCCCAGCATTTT
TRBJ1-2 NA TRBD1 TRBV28 CASSLGTGERGYTF TGTGCCAGCAGTTTAGGGACAGGGGAACGCGGCTACACCTTC
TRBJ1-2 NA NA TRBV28 CASSLFRDSIGLEGYTF TGTGCCAGCAGTTTATTCCGGGACTCTATCGGTCTTGAGGGCTACACCTTC
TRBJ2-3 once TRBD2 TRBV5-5 CASLIAGGRTDTQYF TGTGCCAGCCTTATAGCGGGAGGCCGGACAGATACGCAGTATTTT
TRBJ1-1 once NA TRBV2 CASSEKGKAFF TGTGCCAGCAGTGAAAAGGGGAAAGCTTTCTTT
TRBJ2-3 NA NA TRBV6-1 CASSNRNTQYF TGTGCCAGCAGTAACAGGAATACGCAGTATTTT
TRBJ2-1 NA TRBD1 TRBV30 CAWAPGQGNEQFF TGTGCCTGGGCTCCAGGACAGGGGAATGAGCAGTTCTTC
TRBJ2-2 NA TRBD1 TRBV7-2 CASSFPGQGKTGELFF TGTGCCAGCAGCTTCCCCGGACAGGGGAAGACCGGGGAGCTGTTTTTT
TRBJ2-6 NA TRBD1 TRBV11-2 CASSQDRGKAGANVLTF TGTGCCAGCAGCCAGGACAGGGGGAAGGCTGGGGCCAACGTCCTGACTTTC
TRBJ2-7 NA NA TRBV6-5 CASSWIQGPYEQYF TGTGCCAGCAGTTGGATACAGGGACCCTACGAGCAGTACTTC
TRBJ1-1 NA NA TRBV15 CATSRLSEAFF TGTGCCACCAGCAGGCTCAGTGAAGCTTTCTTT
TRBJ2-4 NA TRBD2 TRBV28 CASSSSSGSIDIQYF TGTGCCAGCAGTTCCAGTAGCGGGAGTATCGACATTCAGTACTTC
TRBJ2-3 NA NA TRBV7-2 CASSLEPGRTDTQYF TGTGCCAGCAGCTTAGAGCCAGGGCGAACAGATACGCAGTATTTT